Listed below are T cell receptor beta chains from one sample, sequenced in a study of cytomegalovirus exposure and HLA in healthy donors. Here immunoSEQ multiplex PCR was the method, and the copy in TCRdb shows in-frame clones only, minus some. Here the sample spans approximately 140,000 clones, around 79% being singletons. Sequenced: PBMCs. The receptor source for this set is a male donor in good health and CMV-seronegative. Each CDR3 is given with its conserved first and last residue.

j_call v_call cdr3_aa
TRBJ2-7 TRBV6-5 CASRRSGRALEQYF
TRBJ2-5 TRBV14 CASSPRTSGLETQYF
TRBJ1-2 TRBV9 CASNKGQGVHYGYTF
TRBJ2-3 TRBV7-2 CASSPYTDTQYF
TRBJ1-2 TRBV7-9 CASSYLDSYGYTF
TRBJ1-1 TRBV2 CASSNEGEAFF
TRBJ2-2 TRBV7-9 CASSTLLASNTGELFF
TRBJ2-7 TRBV10-2 CASSESGDEQYF
TRBJ1-5 TRBV9 CASSQGGFSNQPQHF
TRBJ1-6 TRBV12-5 CASGSSPTGVHNSPLHF
TRBJ1-2 TRBV5-1 CASIFSPFDRDGYTF
TRBJ1-3 TRBV27 CASRHSGTGSGNTIYF
TRBJ2-1 TRBV6-1 CASSEGLGQVGLDDEQFF
TRBJ2-1 TRBV9 CASSVVRGGGTANEQFF
TRBJ1-2 TRBV29-1 CSVENAAGINYGYTF
TRBJ2-7 TRBV5-1 CASSLAMGQGNEQYF
TRBJ1-4 TRBV10-2 CASSPAEDEKLFF
TRBJ1-5 TRBV21-1 CASSNGSDSNQPQHF
TRBJ1-6 TRBV25-1 CASSEEGFYSPLHF
TRBJ2-7 TRBV9 CASSVEPEATSYEQYF
TRBJ1-5 TRBV2 CASSVYGHNANQPQHF
TRBJ2-1 TRBV10-3 CAIRGGLSSYNEQFF
TRBJ2-3 TRBV30 CAWSSGSDTQYF
TRBJ2-5 TRBV13 CASSSRDSVPREQYF
TRBJ2-3 TRBV19 CASSGLAGNTDTQYF
TRBJ2-5 TRBV7-9 CASSPYLAGGGWKTQYF
TRBJ2-7 TRBV27 CASSLGGRIAYEQYF
TRBJ2-5 TRBV5-4 CASVSRGEETQYF
TRBJ2-3 TRBV27 CASSHPRGGTDTQYF
TRBJ2-3 TRBV6-5 CASSPGGSRDTQYF
TRBJ1-5 TRBV18 CASSLGTGTNQPQHF
TRBJ2-2 TRBV9 CASSATTSGKNTGELFF
TRBJ2-1 TRBV10-3 CAIREKDSIGEQFF
TRBJ1-1 TRBV5-4 CASSTRQQGVGGEAFF
TRBJ2-7 TRBV5-1 CASGNKEGQGFYEQYF
TRBJ1-1 TRBV9 CASSAQGAATEAFF
TRBJ2-1 TRBV11-2 CASSLVAGSYNEQFF
TRBJ2-1 TRBV5-1 CASSSGLAYNEQFF
TRBJ2-3 TRBV2 CASSGFSRGGTDTQYF
TRBJ2-3 TRBV4-2 CASSQDPGTSGTDTQYF
TRBJ1-5 TRBV5-1 CASNPDGNQPQHF
TRBJ2-1 TRBV6-6 CASSSITSGYANEQFF
TRBJ1-1 TRBV6-5 CASSRPGWGTEAFF
TRBJ2-7 TRBV19 CASSPPPGGSAYEQYF
TRBJ1-6 TRBV9 CASSAESDRNSPLHF
TRBJ1-2 TRBV4-3 CASSQETGFGYTF
TRBJ1-2 TRBV5-1 CASGLEQGVNNYGYTF
TRBJ1-1 TRBV6-5 CASSYQSGYTEAFF
TRBJ1-1 TRBV4-1 CASSQPSLAAFF
TRBJ1-1 TRBV27 CASSPYFTVRNTEAFF